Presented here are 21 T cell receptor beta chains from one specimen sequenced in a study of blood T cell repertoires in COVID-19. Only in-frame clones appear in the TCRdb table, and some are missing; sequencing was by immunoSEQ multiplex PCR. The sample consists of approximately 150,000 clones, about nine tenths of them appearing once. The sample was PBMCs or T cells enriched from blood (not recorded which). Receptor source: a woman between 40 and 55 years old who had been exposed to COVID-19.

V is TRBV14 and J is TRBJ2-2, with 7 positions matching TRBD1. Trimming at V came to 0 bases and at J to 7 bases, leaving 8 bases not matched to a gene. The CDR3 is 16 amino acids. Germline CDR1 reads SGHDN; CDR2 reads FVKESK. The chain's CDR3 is CASSQEVGGRGGELFF. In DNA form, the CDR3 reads TGTGCCAGCAGCCAAGAGGTAGGGGGCAGGGGCGGGGAGCTGTTTTTT.

CDR3 nucleotide sequence: TGTGCCAGCAGCTTGGACAGGAACTATGGCTACACCTTC. The encoded protein is CASSLDRNYGYTF. V and J are TRBV5-6 and TRBJ1-2, with D possibly matching TRBD1 (5 bases). The V and J ends lost 0 bases and 2 bases respectively, with 5 bases between them. CDR3 length: 13 residues. Looked up from germline, CDR1 is SGHDT and CDR2 is YYEEEE.

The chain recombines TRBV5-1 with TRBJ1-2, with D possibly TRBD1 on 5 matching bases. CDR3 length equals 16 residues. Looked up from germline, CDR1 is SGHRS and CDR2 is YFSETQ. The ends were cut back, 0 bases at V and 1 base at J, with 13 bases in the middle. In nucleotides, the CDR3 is TGCGCCAGCAGCTTGGGTGCTGACAGATATAACTATGGCTACACCTTC. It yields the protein CASSLGADRYNYGYTF.

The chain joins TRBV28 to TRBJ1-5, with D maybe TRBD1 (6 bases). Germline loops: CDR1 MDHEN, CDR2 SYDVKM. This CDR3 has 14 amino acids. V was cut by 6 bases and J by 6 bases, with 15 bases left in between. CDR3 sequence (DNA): TGTGCCAGCAGGACTACAGGGTTGATTCAGCCCCAGCATTTT. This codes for CASRTTGLIQPQHF. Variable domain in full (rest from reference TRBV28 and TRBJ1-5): DVKVTQSSRYLVKRTGEKVFLECVQDMDHENMFWYRQDPGLGLRLIYFSYDVKMKEKGDIPEGYSVSREKKERFSLILESASTNQTSMYLCASRTTGLIQPQHFGDGTRLSIL.

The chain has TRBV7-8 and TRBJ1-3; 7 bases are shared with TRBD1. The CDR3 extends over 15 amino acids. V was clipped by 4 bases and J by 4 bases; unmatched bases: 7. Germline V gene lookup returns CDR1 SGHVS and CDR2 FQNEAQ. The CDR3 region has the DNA TGTGCCAGCAGCTCCCGACAGGGTGTGGGAAACACCATATATTTT. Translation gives CASSSRQGVGNTIYF.

CDR3 protein: CASSQGQGNTEAFF. The CDR3 bases are TGTGCCAGCAGCCAGGGACAGGGGAACACTGAAGCTTTCTTT. The chain carries TRBV7-9 and TRBJ1-1; 9 bases match TRBD1. V dropped 5 bases and J dropped 1; count of bases not matched to a gene: 2. The CDR3 length is 14 residues. Germline assignment: CDR1 SEHNR and CDR2 FQNEAQ (reference sequence).

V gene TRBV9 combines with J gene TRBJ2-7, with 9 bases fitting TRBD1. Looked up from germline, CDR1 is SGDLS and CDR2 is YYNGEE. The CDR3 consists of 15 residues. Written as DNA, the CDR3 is TGTGCCAGCACCATGCTACAGGGGGCCAAGGGCGCCGGTATGGTC. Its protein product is CASTMLQGAKGAGMV.

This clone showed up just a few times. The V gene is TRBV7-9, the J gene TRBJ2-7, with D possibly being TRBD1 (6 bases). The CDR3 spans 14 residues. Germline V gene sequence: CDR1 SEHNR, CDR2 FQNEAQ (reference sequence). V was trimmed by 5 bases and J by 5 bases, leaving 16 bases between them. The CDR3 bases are TGTGCCAGCAGCCTACCGGTCCAGGGGCACGAGCAGTACTTC. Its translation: CASSLPVQGHEQYF.

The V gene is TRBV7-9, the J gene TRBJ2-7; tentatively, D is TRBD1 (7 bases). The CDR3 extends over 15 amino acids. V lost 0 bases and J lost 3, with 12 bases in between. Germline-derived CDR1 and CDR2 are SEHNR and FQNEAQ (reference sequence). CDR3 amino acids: CASSLAAGGNYEQYF. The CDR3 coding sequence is TGTGCCAGCAGCTTAGCAGCAGGGGGGAACTACGAGCAGTACTTC.

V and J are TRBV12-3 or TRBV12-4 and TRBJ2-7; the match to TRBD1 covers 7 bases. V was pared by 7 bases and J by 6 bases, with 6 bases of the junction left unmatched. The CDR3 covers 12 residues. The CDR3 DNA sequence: TGTGCCAGCACCATTCCAGGGGGCGAGCAGTACTTC. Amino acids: CASTIPGGEQYF.

The CDR3 sequence: CSVEGNSYGYTF. CDR3 bases: TGCAGCGTTGAGGGCAACTCATATGGCTACACCTTC. The chain recombines TRBV29-1 with TRBJ1-2; D is unresolved. The CDR3 loop spans 12 amino acids. V was cut by 3 bases and J by 5 bases, with 10 bases left in between. The germline V gene has CDR1 SQVTM and CDR2 ANQGSEA.

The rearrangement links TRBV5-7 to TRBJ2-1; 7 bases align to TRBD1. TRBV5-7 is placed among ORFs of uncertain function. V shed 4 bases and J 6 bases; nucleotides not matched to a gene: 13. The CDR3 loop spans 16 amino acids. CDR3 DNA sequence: TGTGCCAGCAGCACACGACACCTGGACAGGATCAATGAGCAGTTCTTC. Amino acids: CASSTRHLDRINEQFF.

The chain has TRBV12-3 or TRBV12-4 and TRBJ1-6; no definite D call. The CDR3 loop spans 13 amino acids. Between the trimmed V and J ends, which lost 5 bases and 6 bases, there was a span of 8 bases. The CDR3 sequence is CASSNYRNSPLHF. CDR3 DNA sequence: TGTGCCAGCAGTAACTACCGTAATTCACCCCTCCACTTT.

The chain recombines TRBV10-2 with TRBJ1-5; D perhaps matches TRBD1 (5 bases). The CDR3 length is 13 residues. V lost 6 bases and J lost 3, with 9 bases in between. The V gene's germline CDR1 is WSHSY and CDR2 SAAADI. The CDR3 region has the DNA TGCGCCAGCAGGACAGAGAACAATCAGCCCCAGCATTTT. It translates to CASRTENNQPQHF.

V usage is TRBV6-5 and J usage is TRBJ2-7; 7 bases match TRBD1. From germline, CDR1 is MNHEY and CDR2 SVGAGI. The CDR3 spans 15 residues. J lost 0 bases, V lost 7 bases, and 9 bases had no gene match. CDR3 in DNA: TGTGCCAGCACCGCATTCCGGGACAGCTCCTACGAGCAGTACTTC. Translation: CASTAFRDSSYEQYF.

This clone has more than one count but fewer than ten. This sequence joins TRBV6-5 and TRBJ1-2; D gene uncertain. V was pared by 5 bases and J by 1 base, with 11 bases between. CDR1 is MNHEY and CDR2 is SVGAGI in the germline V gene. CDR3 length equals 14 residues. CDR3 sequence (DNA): TGTGCCAGCAGTCGCACAGAGAATAACTATGGCTACACCTTC. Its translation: CASSRTENNYGYTF.

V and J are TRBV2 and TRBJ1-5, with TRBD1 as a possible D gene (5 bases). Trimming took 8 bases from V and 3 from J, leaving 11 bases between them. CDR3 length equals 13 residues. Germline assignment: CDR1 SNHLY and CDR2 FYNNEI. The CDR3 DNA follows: TGTGCCAGCCTTAAGGGGCTCAATCAGCCCCAGCATTTT. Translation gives CASLKGLNQPQHF.

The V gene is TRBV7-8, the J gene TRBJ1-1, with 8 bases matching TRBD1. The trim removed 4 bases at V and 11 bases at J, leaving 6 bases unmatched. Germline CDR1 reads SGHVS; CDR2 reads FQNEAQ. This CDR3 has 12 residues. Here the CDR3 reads CASSSATGAAFF. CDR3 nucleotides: TGTGCCAGCAGCTCAGCGACAGGGGCGGCTTTCTTT.

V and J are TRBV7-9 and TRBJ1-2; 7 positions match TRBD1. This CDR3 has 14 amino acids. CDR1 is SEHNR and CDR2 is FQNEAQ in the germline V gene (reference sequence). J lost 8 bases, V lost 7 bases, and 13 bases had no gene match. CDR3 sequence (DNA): TGTGCCAGCACCTGGCGAGACAGGGAAGGCGGCTACACCTTC. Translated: CASTWRDREGGYTF.

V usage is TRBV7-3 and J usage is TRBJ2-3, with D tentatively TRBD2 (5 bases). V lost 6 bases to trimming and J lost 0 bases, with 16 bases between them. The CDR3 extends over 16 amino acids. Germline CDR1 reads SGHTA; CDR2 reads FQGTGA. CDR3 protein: CASRMAGDPSTDTQYF. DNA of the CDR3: TGTGCCAGCAGGATGGCGGGTGATCCTAGCACAGATACGCAGTATTTT.

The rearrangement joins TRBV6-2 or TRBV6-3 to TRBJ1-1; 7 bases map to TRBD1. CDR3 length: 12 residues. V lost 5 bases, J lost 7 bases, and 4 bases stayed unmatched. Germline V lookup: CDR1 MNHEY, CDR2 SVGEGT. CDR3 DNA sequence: TGTGCCAGCAGTCCACACAGGGGTGAAGCTTTCTTT. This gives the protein CASSPHRGEAFF.